Shown below are 31 T cell receptor beta chains from a single sample sequenced in a study of blood T cell repertoires in COVID-19. Profiling relied on immunoSEQ multiplex PCR, and the TCRdb table lists in-frame clones only, not all of them. This repertoire shows 100,000 or so clones, 86% found once; its top ten account for roughly 13%. Material for sequencing was peripheral blood. These receptors all come from a woman aged 60 to 75 in a cohort sampled during active or convalescent COVID-19.

The chain couples TRBV11-2 to TRBJ1-6, with TRBD1 matching over 8 bases. CDR1 is SGHAT, CDR2 FQNNGV, per germline. J was trimmed by 0 bases and V by 4 bases; bases with no gene match: 8. The length of the CDR3 is 18 residues. The CDR3 spells CASSSTRTGSSYNSPLHF. CDR3 DNA sequence: TGTGCCAGCAGCTCAACCCGGACAGGGAGCTCCTATAATTCACCCCTCCACTTT.

V usage is TRBV4-2 and J usage is TRBJ1-2; D gene uncertain. V was shortened by 4 bases and J by 0 bases, with 9 bases between the two germline ends. The CDR3 is 14 amino acids. CDR1 is LGHNA, CDR2 YNFKEQ, per germline. CDR3 DNA sequence: TGTGCCAGCAGCCCCTCCGCAGCTAACTATGGCTACACCTTC. Its translation: CASSPSAANYGYTF.

V is TRBV10-3 and J is TRBJ1-5; 7 bases line up with TRBD1. V shed 5 bases and J 5 bases; nucleotides not matched to a gene: 3. The CDR3 covers 13 residues. Germline lookup yields CDR1 ENHRY and CDR2 SYGVKD. CDR3 nucleotide sequence: TGTGCCATCAGTCGACAGGGAGATCAGCCCCAGCATTTT. Its translation: CAISRQGDQPQHF.

The genes are TRBV11-2 and TRBJ2-7; 8 bases are shared with TRBD2. Trimming at V came to 1 base and at J to 4 bases, leaving 3 bases not matched to a gene. Per the germline V gene, CDR1 is SGHAT and CDR2 is FQNNGV. The CDR3 is made up of 14 amino acids. Written as DNA, the CDR3 is TGTGCCAGCAGCTTAGTAAGCGGGAGTTACGAGCAGTACTTC. Its protein is CASSLVSGSYEQYF.

In this sample, this clone turned up once. V and J are TRBV14 and TRBJ2-1, with 7 bases that match TRBD2. The CDR3 has 16 residues. V gave up 4 bases and J gave up 9 bases; unmatched junction bases: 15. Germline assignment: CDR1 SGHDN and CDR2 FVKESK. DNA for the CDR3: TGTGCCAGCAGCCCTAGACCGACTGGGGGGGGACGTGAGCAGTTCTTC. As protein: CASSPRPTGGGREQFF.

The V call is TRBV7-8, the J call TRBJ2-5; D remains unclear. Trimming cost V 3 bases and J 5 bases, with 7 bases left between them. This CDR3 contains 12 residues. Germline V gene data show CDR1 as SGHVS and CDR2 as FQNEAQ. CDR3 DNA: TGTGCCAGCAGCTTGGAGCATGAGACCCAGTACTTC. It translates to CASSLEHETQYF.

The gene calls are TRBV27 and TRBJ2-2, with D perhaps matching TRBD2 (6 bases). The CDR3 length is 15 residues. V shed 3 bases and J shed 4 bases, with 12 bases lying between them. Germline V lookup: CDR1 MNHEY, CDR2 SMNVEV (reference sequence). CDR3 in amino acids: CASSFVTGGTGELFF. In nucleotides, the CDR3 is TGTGCCAGCAGTTTTGTAACCGGGGGCACCGGGGAGCTGTTTTTT.

The genes are TRBV3-1 (or the pseudogene TRBV3-2) and TRBJ1-2; 8 bases are a match to TRBD1. The ends lost 4 bases at V and 3 bases at J; junction bases unmatched: 16. Germline-derived CDR1 and CDR2 are LGHDT and YNNKEL (reference sequence). The CDR3 covers 18 residues. In DNA, the CDR3 is TGTGCCAGCAGCCGGCTAGGGGACAGGAGCAATCAGGACTATGGCTACACCTTC. This codes for CASSRLGDRSNQDYGYTF.

The chain joins TRBV29-1 to TRBJ2-7; D uncertain. CDR3 length: 11 residues. CDR1 SQVTM and CDR2 ANQGSEA come from the germline V gene. Trimming cost V 4 bases and J 1 base, with 5 bases left between them. The CDR3 protein is CSVAESYEQYF. For the CDR3, the DNA is TGCAGCGTTGCGGAGTCCTACGAGCAGTACTTC.

The genes are TRBV12-3 or TRBV12-4 and TRBJ2-1, with D possibly being TRBD2 (5 bases). The CDR3 runs 12 residues. V was cut by 5 bases and J by 8 bases, with 10 bases left in between. CDR3 in amino acids: CASSPDWYEQFF. In DNA form, the CDR3 reads TGTGCCAGCAGTCCGGACTGGTATGAGCAGTTCTTC.

The chain links TRBV4-1 to TRBJ2-1; D perhaps matches TRBD2 (6 bases). Looked up from germline, CDR1 is MGHRA and CDR2 is YSYEKL. The CDR3 is 18 amino acids. V was pared by 4 bases and J by 0 bases, with 19 bases between. The CDR3 loop is CASSPQGSGLSSYNEQFF. CDR3 coding DNA: TGCGCCAGCAGCCCTCAAGGGAGCGGGTTAAGCTCCTACAATGAGCAGTTCTTC.

The chain links TRBV5-6 to TRBJ1-1; 7 bases match TRBD1. Per the germline V gene, CDR1 is SGHDT and CDR2 is YYEEEE. J gave up 6 bases and V 4 bases, and 15 bases lay outside the gene matches. This CDR3 comprises 16 residues. The CDR3 DNA is TGTGCCAGCAGCGCCGTGAAAACGACAGGGTCCCCTGAAGCTTTCTTT. Amino acid sequence: CASSAVKTTGSPEAFF.

V and J are TRBV14 and TRBJ2-7, with a weak D call TRBD2 (7 bases). Germline V gene lookup returns CDR1 SGHDN and CDR2 FVKESK. CDR3 size: 15 residues. V dropped 4 bases and J dropped 7 bases, with 20 bases sitting between them. CDR3: CASSLLGGGPREQYF. CDR3 coding DNA: TGTGCCAGCAGCCTCCTAGGGGGGGGGCCCCGGGAGCAGTACTTC. The full variable domain, its missing parts supplied by reference TRBV14 and TRBJ2-7, is EAGVTQFPSHSVIEKGQTVTLRCDPISGHDNLYWYRRVMGKEIKFLLHFVKESKQDESGMPNNRFLAERTGGTYSTLKVQPAELEDSGVYFCASSLLGGGPREQYFGPGTRLTVT.

The chain carries TRBV6-5 and TRBJ1-3; TRBD1 might be the D (6 bases). This CDR3 is 16 amino acids long. Trimming took off 4 bases at V and 3 bases at J, with 16 bases between the two ends. The V gene's germline CDR1 is MNHEY and CDR2 SVGAGI. The CDR3 sequence is CASSSPGHPLGNTIYF. CDR3 DNA: TGTGCCAGCAGTTCCCCGGGACACCCCCTTGGAAACACCATATATTTT.

The chain recombines TRBV5-1 with TRBJ1-3; 9 nucleotides agree with TRBD1. The CDR3 consists of 14 residues. Germline V gives CDR1 SGHRS, CDR2 YFSETQ. With V trimmed by 3 bases and J by 7 bases, 5 bases remained unmatched. For the CDR3, the DNA is TGCGCCAGCAGCTCTACCGGGACAGGGAACACCATATATTTT. It is translated as CASSSTGTGNTIYF.

The chain recombines TRBV27 with TRBJ2-1; perhaps TRBD2 as D (7 bases). This CDR3 has 16 amino acids. The germline V and J ends were trimmed by 7 bases and 4 bases, with 20 bases remaining between them. Germline V gives CDR1 MNHEY, CDR2 SMNVEV (reference sequence). The CDR3 DNA follows: TGTGCCAGCATCCCAGGTGGGGGGGGGCCTTACAATGAGCAGTTCTTC. This sequence encodes CASIPGGGGPYNEQFF.

The V call is TRBV29-1, the J call TRBJ1-1; 7 bases match TRBD1. Germline V gene lookup returns CDR1 SQVTM and CDR2 ANQGSEA. The CDR3 loop spans 15 amino acids. The trim removed 0 bases at V and 4 bases at J, leaving 8 bases unmatched. The CDR3 here is CSVEDPRGLFTEAFF. The CDR3 nucleotides are TGCAGCGTTGAAGATCCGAGGGGGCTCTTCACTGAAGCTTTCTTT.

V and J are TRBV19 and TRBJ1-1; D perhaps matches TRBD1 (5 bases). CDR3 length: 14 residues. V lost 6 bases, J lost 5 bases, and 16 bases lay in between. Germline-derived CDR1 and CDR2 are LNHDA and SQIVND (reference sequence). The CDR3 loop reads CASRYVSGGTEAFF. The CDR3 coding sequence is TGTGCCAGTAGGTACGTAAGCGGGGGAACTGAAGCTTTCTTT.

The chain recombines TRBV3-1 (or the pseudogene TRBV3-2) with TRBJ1-1, with 8 bases lining up with TRBD1. Trimming took 4 bases from V and 10 from J; bases not matched to a gene: 11. The CDR3 runs 14 residues. The germline V gene encodes CDR1 LGHDT and CDR2 YNNKEL (reference sequence). The CDR3 spells CASSRDRTALGAFF. The DNA of the CDR3 is TGTGCCAGCAGCCGGGACAGGACAGCTTTAGGAGCTTTCTTT.

J is TRBJ1-5 and V is TRBV9, with 7 bases aligning to TRBD1. The germline V gene encodes CDR1 SGDLS and CDR2 YYNGEE. V shed 4 bases and J 0 bases; nucleotides not matched to a gene: 4. The CDR3 is 15 residues long. The CDR3 protein is CASSKQGDSNQPQHF. The CDR3 DNA is TGTGCCAGCAGCAAGCAGGGGGATAGCAATCAGCCCCAGCATTTT.

J is TRBJ2-3 and V is TRBV4-1; 8 bases are a match to TRBD2. This CDR3 region has 16 residues. V dropped 3 bases and J dropped 0; count of bases not matched to a gene: 5. Germline values: CDR1 MGHRA, CDR2 YSYEKL. The CDR3 coding sequence is TGCGCCAGCAGCCAGGTAGCGGGATTTAGCACAGATACGCAGTATTTT. Translating it yields CASSQVAGFSTDTQYF.

This chain uses TRBV5-1 with TRBJ2-2, with D possibly being TRBD1 (5 bases). V was trimmed by 4 bases and J by 2 bases, leaving 12 bases between them. The CDR3 length is 15 residues. Looked up from germline, CDR1 is SGHRS and CDR2 is YFSETQ. The chain's CDR3 is CASSMTAINTGELFF. In DNA, the CDR3 is TGCGCCAGCAGCATGACAGCCATAAACACCGGGGAGCTGTTTTTT.

The CDR3 nucleotides read TGTGCCAGCAGCGTGGTAGGGGCTGGAAACACCATATATTTT. Translating gives CASSVVGAGNTIYF. The chain is built from TRBV9 and TRBJ1-3; tentatively, D is TRBD1 (5 bases). Trimming took 2 bases from V and 2 from J, leaving 8 bases between them. The CDR3 covers 14 residues. Germline values: CDR1 SGDLS, CDR2 YYNGEE.

The V and J genes are TRBV6-5 and TRBJ1-5, with TRBD1 matching over 8 bases. V dropped 2 bases and J dropped 7; count of bases not matched to a gene: 10. The CDR3 loop spans 16 amino acids. Germline V gene data show CDR1 as MNHEY and CDR2 as SVGAGI. CDR3 DNA sequence: TGTGCCAGCAGTTACCGTGGACAGGGTGTGAACCAGCCCCAGCATTTT. This sequence encodes CASSYRGQGVNQPQHF.

The chain combines TRBV10-3 with TRBJ2-2; TRBD1 matches at 8 bases. Germline CDR1 and CDR2: ENHRY and SYGVKD. V was pared by 6 bases and J by 3 bases, with 3 bases of the junction left unmatched. The CDR3 loop spans 14 amino acids. The DNA for the CDR3 is TGTGCCATCAGCGGACAGGGCGACACCGGGGAGCTGTTTTTT. Protein product: CAISGQGDTGELFF.

CDR3 in amino acids: CASRRQGALSEQYF. CDR3 nucleotides: TGTGCCAGCAGAAGGCAGGGGGCGTTAAGCGAGCAGTACTTC. V is TRBV6-5 and J is TRBJ2-7; 8 nucleotides match TRBD1. V lost 6 bases, J lost 6 bases, and 10 bases stayed unmatched. The CDR3 totals 14 residues. Germline assignment: CDR1 MNHEY and CDR2 SVGAGI.

This chain uses TRBV6-1 with TRBJ1-1, with 9 bases lining up with TRBD1. The junction had 5 bases not matched to a gene; V was cut back by 9 bases and J by 3 bases. CDR1 and CDR2 from the germline V gene are MNHNS and SASEGT. The CDR3 sequence is 13 residues long. The CDR3 region has the DNA TGTGCCAGTGGGACAGGGCCTTACACTGAAGCTTTCTTT. Its translation: CASGTGPYTEAFF.

The chain is built from TRBV28 and TRBJ1-2; 7 bases match TRBD1. The V segment lost 2 bases and the J segment 2 bases; nucleotides outside the gene matches: 2. The germline V gene encodes CDR1 MDHEN and CDR2 SYDVKM. This CDR3 spans 14 amino acids. The CDR3 nucleotides are TGTGCCAGCAGTTTAGGGGACAGAAACTATGGCTACACCTTC. Translation: CASSLGDRNYGYTF.

This chain connects TRBV2 to TRBJ1-2; D might be TRBD1 (6 bases). Deletions cut 6 bases from V and 8 bases from J, with 22 bases between. The CDR3 runs 15 residues. CDR1 and CDR2 from the germline V gene are SNHLY and FYNNEI. Here the CDR3 reads CASRDHRELLGGYTF. The CDR3 region has the DNA TGTGCCAGCAGGGACCACAGGGAGTTATTGGGGGGCTACACCTTC. Drawing the rest from reference TRBV2 and TRBJ1-2, the complete variable domain is EPEVTQTPSHQVTQMGQEVILRCVPISNHLYFYWYRQILGQKVEFLVSFYNNEISEKSEIFDDQFSVERPDGSNFTLKIRSTKLEDSAMYFCASRDHRELLGGYTFGSGTRLTVV.

The chain links TRBV28 to TRBJ1-2, with D unclear. V dropped 2 bases and J dropped 4 bases, with 8 bases sitting between them. Germline V gene sequence: CDR1 MDHEN, CDR2 SYDVKM. This CDR3 comprises 13 residues. The CDR3 here is CASSLLLSYGYTF. CDR3 nucleotide sequence: TGTGCCAGCAGTTTACTATTGAGCTATGGCTACACCTTC.

This clone was seen a single time. The V and J genes are TRBV12-5 and TRBJ2-5; 7 nucleotides match TRBD2. Germline CDR1 is LGHNT and CDR2 is FRNRAP. The trim removed 0 bases at V and 6 bases at J, leaving 10 bases unmatched. The length of the CDR3 is 16 residues. The CDR3 spells CASGLVLQGGMQTQYF. CDR3 DNA: TGTGCTAGTGGTTTGGTACTCCAGGGAGGGATGCAGACCCAGTACTTC. The variable domain in full, with the rest retrieved from reference TRBV12-5 and TRBJ2-5, is DARVTQTPRHKVTEMGQEVTMRCQPILGHNTVFWYRQTMMQGLELLAYFRNRAPLDDSGMPKDRFSAEMPDATLATLKIQPSEPRDSAVYFCASGLVLQGGMQTQYFGPGTRLLVL.